The 9 T cell receptor beta chains reported below all come from one sample, sequenced in a study of cytomegalovirus exposure and HLA in healthy donors. It was with 60 Vbeta and 13 Jbeta primers that the PCR ran. The assay was immunoSEQ multiplex PCR, and TCRdb's table has in-frame clones only and misses some. The sample shows over 150,000 clones, around three quarters of them seen only once. Sequencing was performed on PBMCs. These receptors came from a man aged 25-40 years in good health and CMV-seropositive.

The chain recombines TRBV27 with TRBJ1-1; no reliable D call. V gave up 5 bases and J gave up 1 base, with 11 bases separating them. CDR1 MNHEY and CDR2 SMNVEV come from the germline V gene (reference sequence). This CDR3 has 14 amino acids. The CDR3 region has the DNA TGTGCCAGCAGTCCCCACCTCGGGAACACTGAAGCTTTCTTT. Its translation: CASSPHLGNTEAFF.

The V gene is TRBV5-1, the J gene TRBJ2-5; D unresolved. Germline CDR1 SGHRS, CDR2 YFSETQ. Trimming pared 1 base from V and 2 bases from J, leaving 9 bases between. This CDR3 is built from 14 residues. CDR3 DNA sequence: TGCGCCAGCAGCTTGAATACAGATCAAGAGACCCAGTACTTC. This encodes CASSLNTDQETQYF.

The rearrangement joins TRBV27 to TRBJ2-7; D is unclear. With 3 bases removed from V and 0 bases from J, the gap between germline ends came to 6 bases. CDR1 and CDR2 from the germline V gene are MNHEY and SMNVEV (reference sequence). This CDR3 comprises 13 residues. The CDR3 is CASSLGNSYEQYF. The CDR3 bases are TGTGCCAGCAGTTTGGGCAACTCCTACGAGCAGTACTTC.

The chain joins TRBV27 to TRBJ1-6; 11 bases are a match to TRBD1. Trimming removed 6 bases from V and 8 bases from J; junction bases left unmatched: 9. The CDR3 loop spans 16 amino acids. Germline V gene sequence: CDR1 MNHEY, CDR2 SMNVEV (reference sequence). CDR3 coding DNA: TGTGCCAGCAGCGACCGGGACAGGGGGGGGGATTCACCCCTCCACTTT. It translates to CASSDRDRGGDSPLHF.

In this sample, this clone turned up a few times. This chain uses TRBV4-1 with TRBJ2-1; D might be TRBD1 (6 bases). The length of the CDR3 is 15 residues. Looked up from germline, CDR1 is MGHRA and CDR2 is YSYEKL. V gave up 4 bases and J gave up 9 bases, with 19 bases separating them. CDR3 protein: CASSRPGQQGLEQFF. DNA for the CDR3: TGCGCCAGCAGCCGCCCAGGCCAGCAGGGGCTTGAGCAGTTCTTC.

The V gene is TRBV5-6, the J gene TRBJ1-1, with 11 bases that match TRBD1. V was clipped by 0 bases and J by 7 bases; unmatched bases: 5. The CDR3 spans 15 residues. Germline CDR1 and CDR2: SGHDT and YYEEEE. The CDR3 loop reads CASSLAGQGDLEAFF. CDR3 nucleotide sequence: TGTGCCAGCAGCTTGGCGGGACAGGGGGACCTTGAAGCTTTCTTT.

The rearrangement uses TRBV5-1 and TRBJ2-3; the match to TRBD2 covers 8 bases. With V trimmed by 0 bases and J by 4 bases, 7 bases remained unmatched. The CDR3 totals 16 residues. Looked up from germline, CDR1 is SGHRS and CDR2 is YFSETQ. This CDR3 is CASSLAVSGVADTQYF. The CDR3 DNA reads TGCGCCAGCAGCTTGGCTGTTAGCGGGGTTGCAGATACGCAGTATTTT. Based on the CDR3 plus reference TRBV5-1 and TRBJ2-3, the full variable domain is KAGVTQTPRYLIKTRGQQVTLSCSPISGHRSVSWYQQTPGQGLQFLFEYFSETQRNKGNFPGRFSGRQFSNSRSEMNVSTLELGDSALYLCASSLAVSGVADTQYFGPGTRLTVL.

This clone was picked up one time. V usage is TRBV5-1 and J usage is TRBJ2-1; D is unclear. CDR1 is SGHRS, CDR2 YFSETQ, per germline. V gave up 2 bases and J gave up 0 bases, with 12 bases separating them. This CDR3 region has 16 residues. CDR3 protein: CASSFSYESSYNEQFF. The CDR3 bases are TGCGCCAGCAGCTTTAGTTACGAAAGCTCCTACAATGAGCAGTTCTTC. Full variable domain (outside the CDR3, taken from reference TRBV5-1 and TRBJ2-1): KAGVTQTPRYLIKTRGQQVTLSCSPISGHRSVSWYQQTPGQGLQFLFEYFSETQRNKGNFPGRFSGRQFSNSRSEMNVSTLELGDSALYLCASSFSYESSYNEQFFGPGTRLTVL.

This clone was seen more than once but under ten times. The chain recombines TRBV27 with TRBJ2-5; the match to TRBD2 covers 8 bases. The CDR3 length is 14 residues. Germline V gene sequence: CDR1 MNHEY, CDR2 SMNVEV (reference sequence). J lost 3 bases, V lost 7 bases, and 7 bases had no gene match. CDR3 sequence reads: CASKRTSWEETQYF. The CDR3 nucleotides read TGTGCCAGCAAGCGGACTAGCTGGGAAGAGACCCAGTACTTC.